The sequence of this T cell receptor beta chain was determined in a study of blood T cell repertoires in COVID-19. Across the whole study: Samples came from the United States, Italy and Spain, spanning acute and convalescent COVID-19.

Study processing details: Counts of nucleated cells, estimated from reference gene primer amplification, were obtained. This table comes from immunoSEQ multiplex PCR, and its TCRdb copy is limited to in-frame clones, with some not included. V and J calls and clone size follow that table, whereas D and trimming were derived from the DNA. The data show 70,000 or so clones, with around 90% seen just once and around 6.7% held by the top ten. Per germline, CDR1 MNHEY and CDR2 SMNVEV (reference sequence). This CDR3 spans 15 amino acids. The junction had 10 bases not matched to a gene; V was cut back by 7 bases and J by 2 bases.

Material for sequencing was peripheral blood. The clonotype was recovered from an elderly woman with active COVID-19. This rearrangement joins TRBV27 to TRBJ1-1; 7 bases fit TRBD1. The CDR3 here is CASNNLGGGNTEAFF. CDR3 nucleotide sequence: TGTGCCAGCAATAACCTAGGGGGCGGTAACACTGAAGCTTTCTTT.